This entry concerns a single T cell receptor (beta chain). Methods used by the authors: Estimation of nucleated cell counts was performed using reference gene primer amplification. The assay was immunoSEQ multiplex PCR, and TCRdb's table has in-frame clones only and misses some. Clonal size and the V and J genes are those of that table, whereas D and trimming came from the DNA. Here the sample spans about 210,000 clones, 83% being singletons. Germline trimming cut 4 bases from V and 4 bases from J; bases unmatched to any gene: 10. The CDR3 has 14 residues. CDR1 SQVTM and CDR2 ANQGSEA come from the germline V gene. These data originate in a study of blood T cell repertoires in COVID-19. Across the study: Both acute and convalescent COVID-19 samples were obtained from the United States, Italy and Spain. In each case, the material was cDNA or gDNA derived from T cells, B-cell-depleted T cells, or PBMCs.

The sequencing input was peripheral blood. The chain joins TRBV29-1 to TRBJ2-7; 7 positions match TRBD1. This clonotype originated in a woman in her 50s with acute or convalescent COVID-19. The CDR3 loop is CSVGASETGYEQYF. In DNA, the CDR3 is TGCAGCGTTGGCGCCAGCGAGACAGGGTACGAGCAGTACTTC.